This T cell receptor (beta chain) was sequenced in a study of T cell repertoires in cytomegalovirus infection. Study-level background: CMV infection plus the matching HLA type was flagged by public TCR beta signatures. Study-level points and caveats: Identification of carriers of CMV plus the relevant HLA was performed using cumulative public TCR beta family frequency. Dominant in the ex vivo response were TCR beta clonotypes restricted by HLA-C and specific for CMV.

TCRdb called the reads again in MiXCR, with one record for every CDR3 protein. Among about 190,000 distinct CDR3 sequences listed, 28% were seen once. V dropped 1 base and J dropped 4 bases, with 8 bases sitting between them. This CDR3 is built from 14 residues. CDR1 is SGHVT and CDR2 is SQSDAQ in the germline V gene. On this clonotype: Its antigen is unidentified.

The chain joins TRBV7-4 to TRBJ1-3; D unresolved. Sequenced material: PBMCs. This clonotype originated in a human donor in good health (CMV status not recorded). Some clones in this sample may be carry-over from other donors' samples. CDR3 sequence reads: CASSLDGFGNTIYF. The DNA of the CDR3 is TGTGCCAGCAGCTTAGATGGATTCGGAAACACCATATATTTT.